This T cell receptor (beta chain) was sequenced during a study of T cells in Graves' hyperthyroidism and ophthalmopathy. The sample holds many counts of this clonotype. Template material for amplifying TCR beta CDR3 regions consisted of RNA transcripts. Researchers ran a first-round RT-PCR on the TCR CDR3 using the HTBI primer set. Using its own MiXCR run on the multiplex PCR reads, TCRdb lists one record per CDR3 protein. This table has around 690,000 distinct CDR3 sequences, approximately 15% appearing once. Germline assignment: CDR1 SGHAT and CDR2 FQNNGV. This CDR3 has 15 amino acids. V shed 1 base and J 5 bases; nucleotides not matched to a gene: 7.

The TCR was taken from a man in his fifties or sixties with Graves' hyperthyroidism. The sample was blood. The V and J genes are TRBV11-2 and TRBJ2-5; 7 bases are shared with TRBD2. CDR3 in DNA: TGTGCCAGCAGCTTAGTCGGCGGGAGTAGGGAGACCCAGTACTTC. This translates into CASSLVGGSRETQYF.